Below, one TCR beta chain is given with its context. Its target is unknown. This sample was taken from a study of blood T cells in healthy people across ages. PCR was performed a second time for about 7 to 12 cycles using a sample-barcoded 5' primer and a J-beta primer mix. Each CDR3 protein gets one entry after TCRdb re-called the 5' RACE reads with MiXCR. The data show about 580,000 distinct CDR3 sequences, 47% seen once. Whole-study results and caveats: Researchers said unsorted PBMCs prevented a conclusive naive versus antigen-experienced comparison.

Germline values: CDR1 MNHEY, CDR2 SVGEGT. The trim removed 7 bases at V and 3 bases at J, leaving 7 bases unmatched. CDR3 length: 14 residues. This sequence was found in a man older than 75 in good health. This rearrangement joins TRBV6-2 or TRBV6-3 to TRBJ2-7; 9 bases align to TRBD1. Sample: blood. CDR3 region: CASIPGTGFYEQYF. The CDR3 DNA reads TGTGCCAGCATTCCCGGGACAGGGTTCTACGAGCAGTACTTC.